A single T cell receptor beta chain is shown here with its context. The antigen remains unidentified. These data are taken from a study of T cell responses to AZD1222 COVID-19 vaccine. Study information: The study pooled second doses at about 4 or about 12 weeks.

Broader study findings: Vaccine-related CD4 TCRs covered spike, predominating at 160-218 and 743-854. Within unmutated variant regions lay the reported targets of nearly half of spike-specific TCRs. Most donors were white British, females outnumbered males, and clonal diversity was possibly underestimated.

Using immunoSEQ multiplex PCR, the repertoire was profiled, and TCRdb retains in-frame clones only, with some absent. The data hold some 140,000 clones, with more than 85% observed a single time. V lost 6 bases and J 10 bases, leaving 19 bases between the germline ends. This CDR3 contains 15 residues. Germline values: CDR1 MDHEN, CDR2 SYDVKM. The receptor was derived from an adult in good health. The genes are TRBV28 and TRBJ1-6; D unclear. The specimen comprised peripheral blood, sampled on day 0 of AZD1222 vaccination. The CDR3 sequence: CASSRGRLSYSPLHF. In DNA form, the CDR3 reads TGTGCCAGCAGCCGAGGCCGTCTATCGTACTCACCCCTCCACTTT.